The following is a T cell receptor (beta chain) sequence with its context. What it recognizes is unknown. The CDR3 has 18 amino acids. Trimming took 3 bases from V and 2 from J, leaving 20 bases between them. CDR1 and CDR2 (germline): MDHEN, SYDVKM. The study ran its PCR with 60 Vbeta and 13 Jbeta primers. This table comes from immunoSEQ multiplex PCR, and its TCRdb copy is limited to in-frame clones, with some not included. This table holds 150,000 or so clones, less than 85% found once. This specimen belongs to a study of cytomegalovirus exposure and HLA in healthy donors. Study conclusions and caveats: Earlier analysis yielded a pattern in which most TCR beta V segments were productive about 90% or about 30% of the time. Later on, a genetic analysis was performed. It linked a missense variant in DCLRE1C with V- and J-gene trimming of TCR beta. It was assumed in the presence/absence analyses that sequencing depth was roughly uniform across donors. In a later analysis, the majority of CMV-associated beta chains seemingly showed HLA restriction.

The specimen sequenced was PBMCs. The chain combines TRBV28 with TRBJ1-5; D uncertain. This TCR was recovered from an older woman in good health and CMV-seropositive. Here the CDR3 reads CASSFPWTAREGNQPQHF. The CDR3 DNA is TGTGCCAGCAGTTTTCCCTGGACCGCCCGGGAAGGCAATCAGCCCCAGCATTTT.